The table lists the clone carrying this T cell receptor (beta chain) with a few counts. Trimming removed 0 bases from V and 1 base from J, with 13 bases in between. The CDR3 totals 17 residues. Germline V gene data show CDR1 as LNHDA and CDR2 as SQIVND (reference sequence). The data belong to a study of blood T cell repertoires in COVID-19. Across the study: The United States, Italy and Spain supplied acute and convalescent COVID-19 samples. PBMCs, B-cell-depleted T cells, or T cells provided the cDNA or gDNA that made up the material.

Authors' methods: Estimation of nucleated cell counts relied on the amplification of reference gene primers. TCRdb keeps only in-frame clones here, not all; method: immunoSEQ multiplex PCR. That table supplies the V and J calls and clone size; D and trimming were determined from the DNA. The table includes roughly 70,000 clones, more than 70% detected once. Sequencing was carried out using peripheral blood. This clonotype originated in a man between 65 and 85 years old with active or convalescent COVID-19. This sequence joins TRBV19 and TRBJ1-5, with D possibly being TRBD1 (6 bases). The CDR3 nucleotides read TGTGCCAGTAGTATAGAGGGGGCAGGGGTGAGCAATCAGCCCCAGCATTTT. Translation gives CASSIEGAGVSNQPQHF. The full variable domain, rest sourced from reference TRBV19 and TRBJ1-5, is DGGITQSPKYLFRKEGQNVTLSCEQNLNHDAMYWYRQDPGQGLRLIYYSQIVNDFQKGDIAEGYSVSREKKESFPLTVTSAQKNPTAFYLCASSIEGAGVSNQPQHFGDGTRLSIL.